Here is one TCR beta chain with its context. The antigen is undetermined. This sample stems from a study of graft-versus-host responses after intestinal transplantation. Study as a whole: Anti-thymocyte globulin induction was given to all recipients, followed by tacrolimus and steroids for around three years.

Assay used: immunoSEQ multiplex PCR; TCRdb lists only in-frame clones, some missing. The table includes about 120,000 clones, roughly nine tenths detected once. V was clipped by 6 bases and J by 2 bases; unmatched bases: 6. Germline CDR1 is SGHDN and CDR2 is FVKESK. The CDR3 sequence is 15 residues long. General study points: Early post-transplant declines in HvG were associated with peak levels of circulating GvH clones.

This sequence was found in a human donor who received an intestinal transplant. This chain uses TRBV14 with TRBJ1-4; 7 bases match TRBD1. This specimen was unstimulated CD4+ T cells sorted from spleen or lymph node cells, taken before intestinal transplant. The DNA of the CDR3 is TGTGCCAGCAGGCGGACAGGAACTACTAATGAAAAACTGTTTTTT. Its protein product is CASRRTGTTNEKLFF.